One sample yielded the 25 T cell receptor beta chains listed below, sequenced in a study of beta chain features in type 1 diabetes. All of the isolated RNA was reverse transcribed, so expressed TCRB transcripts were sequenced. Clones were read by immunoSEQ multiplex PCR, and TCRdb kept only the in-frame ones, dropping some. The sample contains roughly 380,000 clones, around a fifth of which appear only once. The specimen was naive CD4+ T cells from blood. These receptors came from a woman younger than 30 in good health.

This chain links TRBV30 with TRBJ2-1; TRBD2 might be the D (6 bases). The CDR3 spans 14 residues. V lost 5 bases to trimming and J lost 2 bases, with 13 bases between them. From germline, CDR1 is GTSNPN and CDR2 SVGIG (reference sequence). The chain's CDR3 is CAWGGSLTYNEQFF. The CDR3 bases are TGTGCCTGGGGGGGGTCTTTGACCTACAATGAGCAGTTCTTC.

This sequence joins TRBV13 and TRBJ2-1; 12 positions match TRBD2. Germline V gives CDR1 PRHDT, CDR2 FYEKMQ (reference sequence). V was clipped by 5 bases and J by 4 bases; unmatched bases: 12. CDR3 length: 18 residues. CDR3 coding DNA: TGTGCCAGCAGCCCCCGGACTAGCGGGAAAGTATCGTACAATGAGCAGTTCTTC. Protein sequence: CASSPRTSGKVSYNEQFF. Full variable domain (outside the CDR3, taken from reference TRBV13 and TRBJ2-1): AAGVIQSPRHLIKEKRETATLKCYPIPRHDTVYWYQQGPGQDPQFLISFYEKMQSDKGSIPDRFSAQQFSDYHSELNMSSLELGDSALYFCASSPRTSGKVSYNEQFFGPGTRLTVL.

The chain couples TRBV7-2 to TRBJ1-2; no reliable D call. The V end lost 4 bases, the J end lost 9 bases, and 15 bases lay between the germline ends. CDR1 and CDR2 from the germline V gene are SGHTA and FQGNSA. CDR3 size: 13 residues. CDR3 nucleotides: TGTGCCAGCAGCTATCGGGGAATCGGTAGCTACACCTTC. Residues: CASSYRGIGSYTF.

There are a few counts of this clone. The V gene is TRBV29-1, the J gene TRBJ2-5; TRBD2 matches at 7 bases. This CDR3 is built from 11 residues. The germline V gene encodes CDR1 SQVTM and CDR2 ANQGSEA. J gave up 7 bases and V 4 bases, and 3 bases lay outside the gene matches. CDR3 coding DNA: TGCAGCGTTGTTTGGGAGGGGACCCAGTACTTC. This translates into CSVVWEGTQYF.

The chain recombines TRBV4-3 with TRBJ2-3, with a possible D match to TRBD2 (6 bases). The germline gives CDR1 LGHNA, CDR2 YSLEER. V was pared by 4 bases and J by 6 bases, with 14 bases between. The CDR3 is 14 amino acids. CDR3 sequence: CASSPGTHGDTQYF. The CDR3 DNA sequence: TGCGCCAGCAGCCCCGGGACTCACGGGGATACGCAGTATTTT.

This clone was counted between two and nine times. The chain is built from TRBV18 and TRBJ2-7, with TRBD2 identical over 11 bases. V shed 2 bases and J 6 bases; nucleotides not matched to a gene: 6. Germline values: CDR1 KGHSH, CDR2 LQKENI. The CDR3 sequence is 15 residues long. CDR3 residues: CASSPTTSGGAEQYF. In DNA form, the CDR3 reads TGTGCCAGCTCACCAACTACTAGCGGGGGTGCCGAGCAGTACTTC.

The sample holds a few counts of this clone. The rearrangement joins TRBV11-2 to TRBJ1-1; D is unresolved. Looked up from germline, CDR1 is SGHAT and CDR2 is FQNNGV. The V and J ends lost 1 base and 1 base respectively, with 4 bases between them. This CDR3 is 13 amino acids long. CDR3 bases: TGTGCCAGCAGCTTAGTAGAGAACACTGAAGCTTTCTTT. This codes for CASSLVENTEAFF.

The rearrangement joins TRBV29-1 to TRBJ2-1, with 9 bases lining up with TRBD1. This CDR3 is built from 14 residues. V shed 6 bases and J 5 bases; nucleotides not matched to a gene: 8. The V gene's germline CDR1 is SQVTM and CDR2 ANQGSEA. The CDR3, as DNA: TGCAGCGTCTACCGGACAGGGGTTAACAATGAGCAGTTCTTC. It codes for CSVYRTGVNNEQFF.

The CDR3 DNA reads TGCGCCAGCAGCCAAGGGCTTTGGGTGGGGCGACAAGAGACCCAGTACTTC. It encodes CASSQGLWVGRQETQYF. J is TRBJ2-5 and V is TRBV4-1; TRBD1 is a possible D gene (5 bases). Trimming cost V 1 base and J 2 bases, with 17 bases left between them. Looked up from germline, CDR1 is MGHRA and CDR2 is YSYEKL. There are 17 residues in the CDR3.

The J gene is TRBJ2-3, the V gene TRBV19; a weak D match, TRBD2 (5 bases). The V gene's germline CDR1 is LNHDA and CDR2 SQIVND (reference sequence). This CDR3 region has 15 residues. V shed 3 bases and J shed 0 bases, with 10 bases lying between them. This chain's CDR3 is CASSIKAGSTDTQYF. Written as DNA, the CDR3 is TGTGCCAGTAGTATCAAGGCGGGTAGCACAGATACGCAGTATTTT. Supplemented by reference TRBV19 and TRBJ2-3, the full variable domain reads DGGITQSPKYLFRKEGQNVTLSCEQNLNHDAMYWYRQDPGQGLRLIYYSQIVNDFQKGDIAEGYSVSREKKESFPLTVTSAQKNPTAFYLCASSIKAGSTDTQYFGPGTRLTVL.

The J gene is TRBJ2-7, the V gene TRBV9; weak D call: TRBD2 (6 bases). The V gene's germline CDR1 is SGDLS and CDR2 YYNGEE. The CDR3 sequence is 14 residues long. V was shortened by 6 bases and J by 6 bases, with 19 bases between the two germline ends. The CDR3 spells CASIQTCGTREQYF. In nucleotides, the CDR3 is TGTGCCAGCATACAAACCTGCGGGACTCGCGAGCAGTACTTC.

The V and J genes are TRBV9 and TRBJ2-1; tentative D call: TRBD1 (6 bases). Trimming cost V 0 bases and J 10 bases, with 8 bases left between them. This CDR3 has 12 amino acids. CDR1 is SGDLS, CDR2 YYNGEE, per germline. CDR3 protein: CASSVARGEQFF. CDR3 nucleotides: TGTGCCAGCAGCGTAGCCAGGGGCGAGCAGTTCTTC.

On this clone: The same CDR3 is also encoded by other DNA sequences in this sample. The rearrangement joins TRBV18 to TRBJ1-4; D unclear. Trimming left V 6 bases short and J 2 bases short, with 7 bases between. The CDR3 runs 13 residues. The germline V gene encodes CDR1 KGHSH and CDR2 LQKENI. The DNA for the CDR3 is TGTGCCAGCTCCCGAGGGACTAATGAAAAACTGTTTTTT. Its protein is CASSRGTNEKLFF.

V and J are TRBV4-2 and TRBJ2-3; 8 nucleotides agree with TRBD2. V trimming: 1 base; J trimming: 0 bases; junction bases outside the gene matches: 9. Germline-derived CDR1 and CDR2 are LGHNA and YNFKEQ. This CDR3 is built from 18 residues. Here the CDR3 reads CASSQGGSSGVSTDTQYF. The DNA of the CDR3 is TGTGCCAGCAGCCAAGGCGGTAGTAGCGGGGTTAGCACAGATACGCAGTATTTT.

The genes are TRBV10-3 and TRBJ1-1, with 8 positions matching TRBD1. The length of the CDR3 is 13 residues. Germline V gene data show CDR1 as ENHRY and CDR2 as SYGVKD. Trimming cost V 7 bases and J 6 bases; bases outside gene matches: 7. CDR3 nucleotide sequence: TGTGCCATCAAGGGGACAGGTTGGTCTGAAGCTTTCTTT. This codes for CAIKGTGWSEAFF.

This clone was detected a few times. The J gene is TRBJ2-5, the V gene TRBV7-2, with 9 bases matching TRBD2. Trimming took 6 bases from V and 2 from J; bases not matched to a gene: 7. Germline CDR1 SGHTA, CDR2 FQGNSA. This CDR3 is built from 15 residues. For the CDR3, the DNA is TGTGCCAGCAGACCTGGACTAGCGTTTCAAGAGACCCAGTACTTC. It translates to CASRPGLAFQETQYF.

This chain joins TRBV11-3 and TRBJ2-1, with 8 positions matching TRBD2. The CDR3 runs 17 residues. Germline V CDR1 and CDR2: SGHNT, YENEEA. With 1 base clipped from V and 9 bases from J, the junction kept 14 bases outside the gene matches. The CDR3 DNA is TGTGCCAGCAGCTTAGTGAGGCGGAGCGGGAGAAATTTTGAGCAGTTCTTC. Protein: CASSLVRRSGRNFEQFF.

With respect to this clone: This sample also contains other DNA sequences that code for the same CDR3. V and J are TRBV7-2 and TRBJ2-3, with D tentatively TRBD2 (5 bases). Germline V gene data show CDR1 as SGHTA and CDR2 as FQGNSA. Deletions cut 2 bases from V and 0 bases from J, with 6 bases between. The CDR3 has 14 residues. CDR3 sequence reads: CASSLRRSTDTQYF. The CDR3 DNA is TGTGCCAGCAGCTTAAGGAGGAGCACAGATACGCAGTATTTT.

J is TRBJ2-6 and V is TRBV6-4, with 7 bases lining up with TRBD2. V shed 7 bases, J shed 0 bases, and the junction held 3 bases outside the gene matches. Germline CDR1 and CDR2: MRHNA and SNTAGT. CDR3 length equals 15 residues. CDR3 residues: CASKAGSSGANVLTF. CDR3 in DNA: TGTGCCAGCAAAGCGGGGAGCTCTGGGGCCAACGTCCTGACTTTC.

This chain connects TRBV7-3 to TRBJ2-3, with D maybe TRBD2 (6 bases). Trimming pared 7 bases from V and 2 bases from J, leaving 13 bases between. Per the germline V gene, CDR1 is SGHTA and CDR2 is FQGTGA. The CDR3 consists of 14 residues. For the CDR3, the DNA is TGTGCCAGCATTGAGGGAGGACACACAGATACGCAGTATTTT. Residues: CASIEGGHTDTQYF.

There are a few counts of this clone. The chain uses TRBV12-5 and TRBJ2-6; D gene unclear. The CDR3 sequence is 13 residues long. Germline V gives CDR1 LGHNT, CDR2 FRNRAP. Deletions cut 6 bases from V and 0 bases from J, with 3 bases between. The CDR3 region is CASGRSGANVLTF. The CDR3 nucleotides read TGTGCTAGTGGCCGCTCTGGGGCCAACGTCCTGACTTTC. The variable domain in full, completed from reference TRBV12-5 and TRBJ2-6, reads DARVTQTPRHKVTEMGQEVTMRCQPILGHNTVFWYRQTMMQGLELLAYFRNRAPLDDSGMPKDRFSAEMPDATLATLKIQPSEPRDSAVYFCASGRSGANVLTFGAGSRLTVL.

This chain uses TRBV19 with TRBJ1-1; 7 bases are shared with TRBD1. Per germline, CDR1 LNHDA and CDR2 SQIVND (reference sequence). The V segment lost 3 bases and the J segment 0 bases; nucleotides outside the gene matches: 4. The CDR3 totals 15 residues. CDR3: CASSIRDRVNTEAFF. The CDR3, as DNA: TGTGCCAGTAGTATTCGGGACAGAGTGAACACTGAAGCTTTCTTT.

As DNA, the CDR3 is TGTGCCAGCAGCGTAATGCAGCGGGGGTCCTACAATGAGCAGTTCTTC. It encodes CASSVMQRGSYNEQFF. The chain employs TRBV9 and TRBJ2-1; 8 nucleotides line up with TRBD2. The CDR3 runs to 16 residues. J was trimmed by 1 base and V by 1 base; bases with no gene match: 4. CDR1 and CDR2 from the germline V gene are SGDLS and YYNGEE.

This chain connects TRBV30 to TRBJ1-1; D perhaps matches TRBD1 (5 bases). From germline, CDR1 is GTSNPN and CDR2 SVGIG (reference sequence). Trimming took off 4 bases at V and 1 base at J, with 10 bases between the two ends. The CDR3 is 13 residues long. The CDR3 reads CAWNIQANTEAFF. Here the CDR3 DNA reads TGTGCCTGGAACATACAGGCGAACACTGAAGCTTTCTTT. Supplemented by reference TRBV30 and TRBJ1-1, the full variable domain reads SQTIHQWPATLVQPVGSPLSLECTVEGTSNPNLYWYRQAAGRGLQLLFYSVGIGQISSEVPQNLSASRPQDRQFILSSKKLLLSDSGFYLCAWNIQANTEAFFGQGTRLTVV.

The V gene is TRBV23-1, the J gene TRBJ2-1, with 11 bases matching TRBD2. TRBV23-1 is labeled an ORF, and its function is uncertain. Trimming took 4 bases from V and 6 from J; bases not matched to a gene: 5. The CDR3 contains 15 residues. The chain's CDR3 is CASSLTSGEGNEQFF. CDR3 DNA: TGCGCCAGCAGTCTGACTAGCGGGGAGGGCAATGAGCAGTTCTTC.